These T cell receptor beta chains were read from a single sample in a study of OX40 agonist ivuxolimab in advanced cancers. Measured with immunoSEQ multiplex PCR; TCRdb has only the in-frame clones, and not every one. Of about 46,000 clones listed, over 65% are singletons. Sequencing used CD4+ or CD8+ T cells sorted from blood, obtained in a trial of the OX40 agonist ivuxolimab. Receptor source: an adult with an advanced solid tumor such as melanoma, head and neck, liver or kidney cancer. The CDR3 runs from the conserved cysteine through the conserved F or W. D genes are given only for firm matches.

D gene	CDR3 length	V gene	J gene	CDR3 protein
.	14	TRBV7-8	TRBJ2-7	CASSLGQHTYEQYF
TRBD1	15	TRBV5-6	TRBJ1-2	CASIIMGQDFYGYTF
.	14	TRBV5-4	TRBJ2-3	CASSLGFGTDTQYF
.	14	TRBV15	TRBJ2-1	CATSRVQGYNEQFF
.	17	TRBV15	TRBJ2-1	CATSRDNRGESYNEQFF
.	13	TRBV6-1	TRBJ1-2	CASSESTGYGYTF
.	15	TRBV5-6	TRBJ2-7	CASSFGGTGPWEQYF
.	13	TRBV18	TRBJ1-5	CASSQQENQPQHF
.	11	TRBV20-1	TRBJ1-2	CSARDLGSGDF
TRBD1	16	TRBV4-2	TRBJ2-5	CASSRTDRAQQETQYF
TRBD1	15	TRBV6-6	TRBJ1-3	CASSPGTGVGNTIYF
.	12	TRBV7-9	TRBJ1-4	CASSRGNEKLFF
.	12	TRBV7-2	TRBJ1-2	CASSLQERSYTF
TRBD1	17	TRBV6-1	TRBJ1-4	CASSGDRGDEVWEKLFF
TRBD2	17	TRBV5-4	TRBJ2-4	CASSPLAGGLAKNIQYF